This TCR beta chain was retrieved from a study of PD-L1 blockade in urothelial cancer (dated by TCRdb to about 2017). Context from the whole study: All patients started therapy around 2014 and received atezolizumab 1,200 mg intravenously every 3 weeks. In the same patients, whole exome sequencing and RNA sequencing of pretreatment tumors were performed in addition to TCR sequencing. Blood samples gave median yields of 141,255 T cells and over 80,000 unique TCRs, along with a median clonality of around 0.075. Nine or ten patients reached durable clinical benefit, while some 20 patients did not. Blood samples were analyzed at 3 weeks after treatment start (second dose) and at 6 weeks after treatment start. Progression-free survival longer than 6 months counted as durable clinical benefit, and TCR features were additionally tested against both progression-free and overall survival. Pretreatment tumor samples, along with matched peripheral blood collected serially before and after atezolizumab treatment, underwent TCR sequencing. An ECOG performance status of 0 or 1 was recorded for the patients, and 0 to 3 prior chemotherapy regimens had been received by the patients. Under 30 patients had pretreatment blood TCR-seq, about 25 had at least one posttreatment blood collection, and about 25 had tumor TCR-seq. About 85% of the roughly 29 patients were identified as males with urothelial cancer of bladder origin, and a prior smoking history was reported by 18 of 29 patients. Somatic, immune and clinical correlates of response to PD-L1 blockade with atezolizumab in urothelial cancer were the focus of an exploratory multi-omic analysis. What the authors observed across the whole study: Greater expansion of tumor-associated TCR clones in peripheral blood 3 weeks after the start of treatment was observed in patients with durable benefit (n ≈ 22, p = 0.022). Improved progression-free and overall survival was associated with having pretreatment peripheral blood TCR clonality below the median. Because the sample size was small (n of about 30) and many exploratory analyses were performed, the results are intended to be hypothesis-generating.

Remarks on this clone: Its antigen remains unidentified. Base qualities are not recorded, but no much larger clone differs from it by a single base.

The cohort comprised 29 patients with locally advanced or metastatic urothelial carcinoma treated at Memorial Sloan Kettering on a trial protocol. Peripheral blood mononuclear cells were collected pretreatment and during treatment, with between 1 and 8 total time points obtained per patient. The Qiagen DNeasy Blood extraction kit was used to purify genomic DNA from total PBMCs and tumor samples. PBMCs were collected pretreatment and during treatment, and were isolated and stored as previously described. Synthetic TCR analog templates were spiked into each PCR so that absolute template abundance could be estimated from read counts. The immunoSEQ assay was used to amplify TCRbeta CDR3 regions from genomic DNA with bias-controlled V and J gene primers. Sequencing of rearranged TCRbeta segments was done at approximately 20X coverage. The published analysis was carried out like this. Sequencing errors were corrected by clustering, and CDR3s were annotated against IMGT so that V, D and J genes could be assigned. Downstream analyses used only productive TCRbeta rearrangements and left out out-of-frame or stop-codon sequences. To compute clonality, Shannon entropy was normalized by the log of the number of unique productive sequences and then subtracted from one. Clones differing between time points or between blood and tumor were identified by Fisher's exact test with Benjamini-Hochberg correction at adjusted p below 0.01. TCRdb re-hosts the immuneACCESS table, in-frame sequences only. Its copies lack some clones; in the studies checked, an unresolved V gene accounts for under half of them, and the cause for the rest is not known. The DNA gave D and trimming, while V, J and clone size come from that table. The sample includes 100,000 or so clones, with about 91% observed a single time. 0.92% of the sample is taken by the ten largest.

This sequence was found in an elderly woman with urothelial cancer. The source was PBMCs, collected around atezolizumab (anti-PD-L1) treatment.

The CDR3 region reads CASSRRTDNYGYTF. The sequence in DNA is TGTGCCAGCTCACGCCGGACAGATAACTATGGCTACACCTTC. The V gene is TRBV18 and the J gene is TRBJ1-2; the D gene is perhaps TRBD1, on 6 matching bases. V sheds 4 bases and J sheds 1 base, leaving 10 bases between their ends. The germline V gene sets CDR1 to KGHSH and CDR2 to LQKENI. The CDR3 numbers 14 residues from cysteine through phenylalanine. Just CDR3 DNA is preserved here, 42 bases in frame from base 1.